This T cell receptor (beta chain) comes out of a study of T cell responses to AZD1222 COVID-19 vaccine. Study summary: Recipients boosted at about 4 weeks or about 12 weeks are pooled.

The study, taken as a whole, reports: Females outnumbered males among donors, who were mostly white British; clonal diversity was possibly underestimated. There were repertoire samples only from the period after the peak T cell response. The study found vaccine-associated CD4 TCRs spanning spike, dominant at 160-218 and 743-854.

As concerns this clone: The antigen is unknown.

CDR1 and CDR2 from the germline V gene are MGHDK and SYGVNS. V gave up 5 bases and J gave up 0 bases; unmatched junction bases: 6. The CDR3 is 15 amino acids. TCRdb's copy holds only in-frame clones and misses some; the assay was immunoSEQ multiplex PCR. The sample has about 150,000 clones; around 91% are singletons. The sequences come from peripheral blood, collected on day 0 of AZD1222 vaccination. The chain joins TRBV25-1 to TRBJ2-7, with 8 positions matching TRBD2. The sequence came from an adult in good health. CDR3 coding DNA: TGTGCCAGCAGTCTCAGCGGGGGAAGCTCCTACGAGCAGTACTTC. As protein: CASSLSGGSSYEQYF.